The sequence of this T cell receptor beta chain was determined in a study of shared clonotypes between healthy human individuals. The assay was immunoSEQ multiplex PCR, and TCRdb's table has in-frame clones only and misses some. The sample yields about 490,000 clones, around three quarters seen once. There are 17 residues in the CDR3. The germline V gene has CDR1 LNHDA and CDR2 SQIVND (reference sequence). V was trimmed by 5 bases and J by 0 bases, leaving 14 bases between them. Donors were healthy HIV-negative adults without recently reported acute infections or vaccinations. Concerning this clone itself: What it recognizes is unknown. The sample contains more than one DNA sequence encoding this CDR3.

Study-level findings and limits: The diversity represented, both genetic and in exposure history, was limited by few donors.

The rearrangement uses TRBV19 and TRBJ2-6, with D perhaps TRBD1 or TRBD2 (5 bases each). The sequenced sample consisted of PBMCs. The TCR originated in a woman in her thirties or forties in good health. Some clones in this sample may be carry-over from other donors' samples. CDR3 protein: CASSSPGRDSGANVLTF. As DNA, the CDR3 is TGTGCCAGTAGTTCACCGGGACGGGACTCTGGGGCCAACGTCCTGACTTTC.